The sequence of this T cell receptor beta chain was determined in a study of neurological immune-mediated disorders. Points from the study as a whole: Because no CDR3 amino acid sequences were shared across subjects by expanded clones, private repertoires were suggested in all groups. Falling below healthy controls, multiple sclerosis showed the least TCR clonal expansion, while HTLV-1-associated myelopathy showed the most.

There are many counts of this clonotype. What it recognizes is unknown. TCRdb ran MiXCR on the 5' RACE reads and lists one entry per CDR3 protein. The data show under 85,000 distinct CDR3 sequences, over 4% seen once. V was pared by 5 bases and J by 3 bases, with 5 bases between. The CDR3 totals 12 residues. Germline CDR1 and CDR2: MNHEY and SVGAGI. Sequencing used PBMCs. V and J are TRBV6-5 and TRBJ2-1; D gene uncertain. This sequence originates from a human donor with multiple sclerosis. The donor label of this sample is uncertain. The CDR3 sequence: CASSTYYNEQFF. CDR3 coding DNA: TGTGCCAGCAGTACCTACTACAATGAGCAGTTCTTC.